Shown below are 29 T cell receptor beta chains from a single sample sequenced in a study of T cell repertoires in cytomegalovirus infection. Their antigens are not known. TCRdb used MiXCR to reprocess the reads, holding one entry per CDR3 protein. This sample carries hundreds of thousands of distinct CDR3 sequences, approximately 42% of them seen once, and the ten largest clones take 43%. The specimen was cultured PBMCs, collected from culture after CMV antigen stimulation. The receptors originated from a human donor in good health (CMV status not recorded). Some clones in this sample may be carry-over from other donors' samples.

This sequence joins TRBV15 and TRBJ2-7, with D hard to call. Germline loops: CDR1 LNHNV, CDR2 YYDKDF (reference sequence). Trimming left V 3 bases short and J 3 bases short, with 12 bases between. The CDR3 has 14 amino acids. CDR3 in amino acids: CATSSGVSRYEQYF. The CDR3 DNA sequence: TGTGCCACCAGCAGCGGAGTTTCCCGCTACGAGCAGTACTTC.

This clonotype has a handful of counts. V usage is TRBV10-3 and J usage is TRBJ1-1; no reliable D call. The V gene's germline CDR1 is ENHRY and CDR2 SYGVKD. V gave up 2 bases and J gave up 3 bases, with 10 bases separating them. The CDR3 contains 14 residues. The CDR3 protein is CAISERAEYTEAFF. CDR3 DNA: TGTGCCATCAGTGAGAGGGCGGAGTACACTGAAGCTTTCTTT.

The chain combines TRBV12-3 or TRBV12-4 with TRBJ1-5; D is undetermined. V was cut by 7 bases and J by 1 base, with 11 bases left in between. The CDR3 has 14 residues. CDR3 loop: CASMQENSNQPQHF. CDR3 bases: TGTGCCAGCATGCAGGAGAACAGCAATCAGCCCCAGCATTTT.

This clonotype has more than one count but fewer than ten. The chain employs TRBV7-2 and TRBJ2-5; D not resolved. V was trimmed by 8 bases and J by 1 base, leaving 8 bases between them. The CDR3 sequence is 12 residues long. Germline V gives CDR1 SGHTA, CDR2 FQGNSA. The CDR3 sequence is CASGMLQETQYF. DNA of the CDR3: TGTGCCAGCGGGATGCTCCAAGAGACCCAGTACTTC.

This chain joins TRBV27 and TRBJ2-7, with D perhaps TRBD1 (6 bases). The CDR3 is 13 amino acids. Trimming cost V 7 bases and J 0 bases, with 10 bases left between them. Per germline, CDR1 MNHEY and CDR2 SMNVEV (reference sequence). CDR3 DNA sequence: TGTGCCAGCAAGGGACACAGCTCCTACGAGCAGTACTTC. Amino acids: CASKGHSSYEQYF.

V and J are TRBV7-2 and TRBJ2-3; the match to TRBD2 covers 12 bases. The CDR3 is 16 amino acids. V gave up 5 bases and J gave up 0 bases; unmatched junction bases: 3. Germline V gene lookup returns CDR1 SGHTA and CDR2 FQGNSA. The DNA for the CDR3 is TGTGCCAGCAGCGATGGACTAGCGGGGAGCACAGATACGCAGTATTTT. Its protein is CASSDGLAGSTDTQYF. Looking up the rest from reference TRBV7-2 and TRBJ2-3 gives the full variable domain: GAGVSQSPSNKVTEKGKDVELRCDPISGHTALYWYRQSLGQGLEFLIYFQGNSAPDKSGLPSDRFSAERTGGSVSTLTIQRTQQEDSAVYLCASSDGLAGSTDTQYFGPGTRLTVL.

The rearrangement uses TRBV18 and TRBJ1-6; no firm D call. Germline V gene sequence: CDR1 KGHSH, CDR2 LQKENI. Trimming shortened V by 2 bases and J by 1 base, and 3 bases separated the two germline ends. The CDR3 runs 14 residues. CDR3 in DNA: TGTGCCAGCTCACCAAGATCCTATAATTCACCCCTCCACTTT. This codes for CASSPRSYNSPLHF.

V and J are TRBV7-2 and TRBJ1-5; tentative D call: TRBD1 (5 bases). Trimming shortened V by 5 bases and J by 4 bases, and 12 bases separated the two germline ends. The CDR3 has 14 residues. The germline V gene has CDR1 SGHTA and CDR2 FQGNSA. CDR3 protein: CASSPGGWNQPQHF. The CDR3 nucleotides read TGTGCCAGCAGCCCGGGGGGGTGGAATCAGCCCCAGCATTTT.

The genes are TRBV27 and TRBJ2-6, with TRBD1 identical over 9 bases. Unmatched junction bases numbered 6, after V lost 6 bases and J lost 0 bases. Germline loops: CDR1 MNHEY, CDR2 SMNVEV (reference sequence). There are 17 residues in the CDR3. The CDR3 sequence is CASSPGQGISGANVLTF. The CDR3 DNA is TGTGCCAGCAGCCCGGGACAGGGTATCTCTGGGGCCAACGTCCTGACTTTC. The variable domain in full, completed from reference TRBV27 and TRBJ2-6, reads EAQVTQNPRYLITVTGKKLTVTCSQNMNHEYMSWYRQDPGLGLRQIYYSMNVEVTDKGDVPEGYKVSRKEKRNFPLILESPSPNQTSLYFCASSPGQGISGANVLTFGAGSRLTVL.

This clonotype was seen many times. The chain carries TRBV7-2 and TRBJ2-5, with 7 bases aligning to TRBD1. The junction had 10 bases not matched to a gene; V was cut back by 7 bases and J by 5 bases. Germline CDR1 and CDR2: SGHTA and FQGNSA. The length of the CDR3 is 14 residues. As DNA, the CDR3 is TGTGCCAGCACCCCCTCCAGGGGGTGGGAGACCCAGTACTTC. Translation: CASTPSRGWETQYF. The variable domain in full, completed from reference TRBV7-2 and TRBJ2-5, reads GAGVSQSPSNKVTEKGKDVELRCDPISGHTALYWYRQSLGQGLEFLIYFQGNSAPDKSGLPSDRFSAERTGGSVSTLTIQRTQQEDSAVYLCASTPSRGWETQYFGPGTRLLVL.

This clonotype showed up just a few times. One end of the junction is discordant with germline, which a read error may explain. The gene calls are TRBV7-2 and TRBJ2-7; TRBD1 agrees at 7 bases. CDR1 is SGHTA, CDR2 FQGNSA, per germline. CDR3 length equals 15 residues. CDR3 DNA: TGTGCCAGCAGCAGACAGGGTTGGGGTTCCTCCGAGCAGTACTTC. As protein: CASSRQGWGSSEQYF.

The chain carries TRBV7-2 and TRBJ2-3; 9 bases are a match to TRBD2. J gave up 4 bases and V 6 bases, and 8 bases lay outside the gene matches. The germline CDR1 and CDR2 sequences are SGHTA and FQGNSA. CDR3 size: 15 residues. CDR3 protein: CASRIGGLASDTQYF. DNA for the CDR3: TGTGCCAGCAGAATCGGAGGACTAGCGTCAGATACGCAGTATTTT.

In its sample, this clonotype was seen a few times. The V gene is TRBV19, the J gene TRBJ1-5; no definite D call. The CDR3 consists of 12 residues. CDR1 LNHDA and CDR2 SQIVND come from the germline V gene (reference sequence). V gave up 4 bases and J gave up 5 bases, with 6 bases separating them. CDR3: CASSTGDQPQHF. The DNA of the CDR3 is TGTGCCAGTAGTACCGGGGATCAGCCCCAGCATTTT.

In nucleotides, the CDR3 is TGTGCCAGCGGCCGAGGATTTGAGCAGTTCTTC. It encodes CASGRGFEQFF. The chain couples TRBV7-2 to TRBJ2-1; D remains ambiguous. The germline V gene encodes CDR1 SGHTA and CDR2 FQGNSA. Trimming removed 8 bases from V and 9 bases from J, with 11 bases in between. This CDR3 region has 11 residues.

V usage is TRBV6-6 and J usage is TRBJ2-3; 8 bases are shared with TRBD1. V gave up 7 bases and J gave up 4 bases; unmatched junction bases: 10. CDR1 is MNHNY and CDR2 is SVGAGI in the germline V gene (reference sequence). There are 15 residues in the CDR3. The CDR3 loop reads CASTGQGRFSDTQYF. The CDR3, as DNA: TGTGCCAGCACCGGACAGGGAAGATTTTCAGATACGCAGTATTTT.

This chain joins TRBV7-6 and TRBJ1-4; 8 bases line up with TRBD1. The junction had 13 bases not matched to a gene; V was cut back by 5 bases and J by 11 bases. The CDR3 totals 15 residues. Germline assignment: CDR1 SGHVS and CDR2 FNYEAQ. CDR3 amino acids: CASSNGDRIAEKLFF. The CDR3, as DNA: TGTGCCAGCAGCAACGGGGACAGGATAGCGGAGAAACTGTTTTTT.

Here the CDR3 reads CASSLGFSNEKLFF. CDR3 bases: TGTGCCAGCAGCCTGGGGTTTTCTAATGAAAAACTGTTTTTT. The chain joins TRBV7-2 to TRBJ1-4; D gene uncertain. Germline V CDR1 and CDR2: SGHTA, FQGNSA. This CDR3 is built from 14 residues. Trimming stripped 5 bases from V and 3 bases from J, with 10 bases between. Full variable domain (missing parts from reference TRBV7-2 and TRBJ1-4): GAGVSQSPSNKVTEKGKDVELRCDPISGHTALYWYRQSLGQGLEFLIYFQGNSAPDKSGLPSDRFSAERTGGSVSTLTIQRTQQEDSAVYLCASSLGFSNEKLFFGSGTQLSVL.

The V gene is TRBV7-9, the J gene TRBJ2-7; 7 bases fit TRBD1. CDR3 size: 14 residues. Per the germline V gene, CDR1 is SEHNR and CDR2 is FQNEAQ (reference sequence). Trimming cost V 3 bases and J 2 bases; bases outside gene matches: 4. The DNA for the CDR3 is TGTGCCAGCAGCTTGACAGGGTTCGCCTACGAGCAGTACTTC. Its protein product is CASSLTGFAYEQYF.

This clonotype appeared a few times. This chain connects TRBV7-2 to TRBJ2-7, with a possible D match to TRBD1 (6 bases). Per germline, CDR1 SGHTA and CDR2 FQGNSA. The CDR3 spans 15 residues. Trimming cost V 10 bases and J 3 bases, with 22 bases left between them. The DNA for the CDR3 is TGTGCCACTCACATTGCCGGGACACAGAACTACGAGCAGTACTTC. Translating gives CATHIAGTQNYEQYF.

This clonotype showed up just a few times. The genes are TRBV7-2 and TRBJ2-7; D is perhaps TRBD2 (5 bases). Trimming cost V 3 bases and J 3 bases, with 9 bases left between them. The length of the CDR3 is 13 residues. CDR1 is SGHTA, CDR2 FQGNSA, per germline. The DNA of the CDR3 is TGTGCCAGCAGCTTCTCCGGGGACTACGAGCAGTACTTC. Translation: CASSFSGDYEQYF.

This clonotype was found a few times. Here the CDR3 reads CASSFHRGNEQFF. The DNA of the CDR3 is TGCGCCAGCAGTTTCCACAGAGGGAATGAGCAGTTCTTC. The chain recombines TRBV10-2 with TRBJ2-1, with D possibly being TRBD2 (5 bases). The germline V gene has CDR1 WSHSY and CDR2 SAAADI. V gave up 5 bases and J gave up 7 bases, with 12 bases separating them. The CDR3 is 13 amino acids.

The J gene is TRBJ1-2, the V gene TRBV6-1; 7 bases match TRBD1. The CDR3 covers 15 residues. Germline trimming cut 7 bases from V and 0 bases from J; bases unmatched to any gene: 8. Germline loops: CDR1 MNHNS, CDR2 SASEGT. The CDR3 loop reads CASTLTGTANYGYTF. CDR3 nucleotide sequence: TGTGCCAGCACATTGACCGGGACAGCTAACTATGGCTACACCTTC.

This chain joins TRBV7-2 and TRBJ1-1; 7 bases are shared with TRBD1. CDR1 SGHTA and CDR2 FQGNSA come from the germline V gene. Trimming at V came to 5 bases and at J to 10 bases, leaving 10 bases not matched to a gene. This CDR3 comprises 13 residues. CDR3 loop: CASSLRQGWGAFF. The DNA of the CDR3 is TGTGCCAGCAGCCTTCGACAGGGATGGGGAGCTTTCTTT.

This clonotype was counted at least ten times. CDR3 sequence reads: CASSPTRDTQYF. The CDR3 DNA reads as TGTGCCAGCAGCCCGACCAGAGATACGCAGTATTTT. The rearrangement joins TRBV7-2 to TRBJ2-3, with no clear D. The length of the CDR3 is 12 residues. The ends were cut back, 5 bases at V and 5 bases at J, with 8 bases in the middle. Germline values: CDR1 SGHTA, CDR2 FQGNSA. Filled out from reference TRBV7-2 and TRBJ2-3, the complete variable domain reads GAGVSQSPSNKVTEKGKDVELRCDPISGHTALYWYRQSLGQGLEFLIYFQGNSAPDKSGLPSDRFSAERTGGSVSTLTIQRTQQEDSAVYLCASSPTRDTQYFGPGTRLTVL.

This chain connects TRBV5-4 to TRBJ1-1, with a possible D match to TRBD1 (6 bases). The V end was cut by 3 bases, the J end by 1 base, with 13 bases between. This CDR3 spans 15 amino acids. CDR1 is SGHNT, CDR2 YYREEE, per germline (reference sequence). In DNA form, the CDR3 reads TGTGCCAGCAGCTCCGGAAAGACAGGGAACACTGAAGCTTTCTTT. Its translation is CASSSGKTGNTEAFF.

The chain is built from TRBV12-3 or TRBV12-4 and TRBJ1-2; no clear D gene. V was pared by 6 bases and J by 3 bases, with 11 bases between. The CDR3 contains 13 residues. CDR3 DNA sequence: TGTGCCAGCAGCCCCCCCTTGGACTATGGCTACACCTTC. Translation gives CASSPPLDYGYTF.

This clonotype came up a few times. The chain carries TRBV7-2 and TRBJ1-5; 9 bases are a match to TRBD1. Germline loops: CDR1 SGHTA, CDR2 FQGNSA. J lost 5 bases, V lost 5 bases, and 10 bases had no gene match. CDR3 length: 16 amino acids. This CDR3 is CASSPKATGGHQPQHF. The CDR3, as DNA: TGTGCCAGCAGCCCAAAAGCGACAGGGGGACATCAGCCCCAGCATTTT.

The chain has TRBV5-6 and TRBJ2-5; maybe TRBD1 (6 bases). Trimming took off 9 bases at V and 4 bases at J, with 13 bases between the two ends. CDR1 and CDR2 (germline): SGHDT, YYEEEE. CDR3 size: 12 residues. In nucleotides, the CDR3 is TGTGCCACACAGGGTAACGGAGAGACCCAGTACTTC. Translating gives CATQGNGETQYF.

This chain uses TRBV6-1 with TRBJ2-7, with 7 bases matching TRBD2. The CDR3 length is 13 residues. CDR1 and CDR2 (germline): MNHNS, SASEGT. Unmatched junction bases numbered 4, after V lost 5 bases and J lost 3 bases. CDR3 DNA: TGTGCCAGCAGTTGGCTAGCGGACTACGAGCAGTACTTC. Translating gives CASSWLADYEQYF.